The source of this T cell receptor beta chain is a study of blood T cell repertoires in COVID-19. Study details: Acute and convalescent COVID-19 samples came from the United States, Italy and Spain.

Per the original methods: Reference gene primers were amplified, and this amplification served to estimate nucleated cell counts. Using immunoSEQ multiplex PCR, the repertoire was profiled, and TCRdb retains in-frame clones only, with some absent. For V, J and clone size, that table is used; D and trimming come from the DNA. The sample has about 64,000 clones, 86% seen once. V was pared by 5 bases and J by 4 bases, with 9 bases of the junction left unmatched. Germline V gene lookup returns CDR1 SQVTM and CDR2 ANQGSEA. The CDR3 is made up of 15 amino acids. The V and J genes are TRBV29-1 and TRBJ1-2; the match to TRBD1 covers 11 bases. Sequences were obtained from peripheral blood. The clonotype comes from a man aged 45-65 years with active COVID-19. The CDR3 spells CSVLRTGGYGYGYTF. The CDR3 nucleotides read TGCAGCGTTCTCCGGACAGGGGGCTATGGCTATGGCTACACCTTC.